This T cell receptor (beta chain) was sequenced during a study of blood T cell repertoires in COVID-19. Study as a whole: T cells, B-cell-depleted T cells, or PBMCs provided the cDNA or gDNA that served as material.

The count of this clone is one. CDR1 SGHNT and CDR2 YYREEE come from the germline V gene (reference sequence). This CDR3 has 15 amino acids. Trimming left V 3 bases short and J 4 bases short, with 11 bases between. Here immunoSEQ multiplex PCR was the method, and the copy in TCRdb shows in-frame clones only, minus some. In the table there are about 230,000 clones, 70% to 90% of which are singletons. The origin of this receptor is a man between 45 and 60 years old with COVID-19, enrolled during active disease. The rearrangement links TRBV5-4 to TRBJ1-6; D may be TRBD1 (6 bases). The sequencing input was peripheral blood. The CDR3 DNA follows: TGTGCCAGCAGCTATGGACAGCCTTATAATTCACCCCTCCACTTT. It is translated as CASSYGQPYNSPLHF.